These 30 T cell receptor beta chains were sequenced from one sample in a study of T cell repertoires and Cas9 in healthy adults. The table came from immunoSEQ multiplex PCR; TCRdb's copy has only in-frame clones and leaves some out. The repertoire holds tens of thousands of clones, with around 90% as singletons. Input material: CD4+ effector T cells (CD127+, CD25-, CD137-, CD154-) from PBMCs; culture status not recorded. The receptors come from a human donor in good health.

This clone was observed a few times. The rearrangement links TRBV5-1 to TRBJ1-1; tentative D call: TRBD1 (5 bases). The CDR3 sequence is 16 residues long. CDR1 is SGHRS, CDR2 YFSETQ, per germline. Trimming cost V 4 bases and J 0 bases, with 16 bases left between them. This chain's CDR3 is CASSIRDSSMNTEAFF. The CDR3 nucleotides read TGCGCCAGCAGCATACGGGACTCATCCATGAACACTGAAGCTTTCTTT.

The DNA for the CDR3 is TGTGCCAGCAGCTTTAGTTCGATTCAGCCCCAGCATTTT. Translated, it gives CASSFSSIQPQHF. The gene calls are TRBV11-2 and TRBJ1-5; D gene ambiguous. The CDR3 consists of 13 residues. CDR1 and CDR2 (germline): SGHAT, FQNNGV. Trimming stripped 3 bases from V and 6 bases from J, with 9 bases between.

About this clone: Because the CDR3 is missing its conserved closing phenylalanine or tryptophan, this is likely a read error. The chain carries TRBV29-1 and TRBJ2-7; 7 bases agree with TRBD2. V dropped 1 base and J dropped 9; count of bases not matched to a gene: 3. The CDR3 loop spans 11 amino acids. In germline, CDR1 is SQVTM, CDR2 ANQGSEA. Here the CDR3 reads CSVEGGGGQYG. The CDR3 DNA sequence: TGCAGCGTTGAAGGCGGGGGTGGGCAGTACGGC.

The V and J genes are TRBV5-6 and TRBJ2-7; 8 positions match TRBD2. The length of the CDR3 is 18 residues. CDR1 is SGHDT and CDR2 is YYEEEE in the germline V gene. The V and J ends lost 2 bases and 6 bases, in that order; junction bases with no gene match: 19. The CDR3 sequence: CASSLSGSLLPRPGEQYV. The CDR3 nucleotides are TGTGCCAGCAGCTTAAGCGGGAGCCTTCTCCCTCGCCCTGGCGAGCAGTACGTC.

This clone turned up a few times. The chain combines TRBV14 with TRBJ1-2; D is perhaps TRBD1 (6 bases). The germline gives CDR1 SGHDN, CDR2 FVKESK. Trimming removed 3 bases at V and 5 bases at J, with 10 bases between. The CDR3 totals 13 residues. The CDR3 loop reads CASSHGGGYGYTF. The CDR3, as DNA: TGTGCCAGCAGCCACGGGGGCGGGTATGGCTACACCTTC.

This chain uses TRBV30 with TRBJ2-7; D remains unclear. The CDR3 consists of 12 residues. The V end was cut by 0 bases, the J end by 0 bases, with 3 bases between. The germline V gene encodes CDR1 GTSNPN and CDR2 SVGIG (reference sequence). The CDR3, as DNA: TGTGCCTGGAGTGTAAGCTCCTACGAGCAGTACTTC. Translated: CAWSVSSYEQYF.

The chain uses TRBV6-4 and TRBJ2-1; 8 positions match TRBD1. Germline CDR1 MRHNA, CDR2 SNTAGT. This CDR3 has 13 residues. The V segment lost 3 bases and the J segment 9 bases; nucleotides outside the gene matches: 4. The CDR3 reads CASSDQGAGEQFF. The CDR3 DNA reads TGTGCCAGCAGTGATCAGGGGGCGGGTGAGCAGTTCTTC.

J is TRBJ2-2 and V is TRBV5-1; tentative D call: TRBD1 (5 bases). V was cut by 0 bases and J by 4 bases, with 16 bases left in between. The germline V gene encodes CDR1 SGHRS and CDR2 YFSETQ. The CDR3 is 17 amino acids. CDR3 coding DNA: TGCGCCAGCAGCTTGGAAGCCAGGGCATCCCCCACCGGGGAGCTGTTTTTT. Its translation: CASSLEARASPTGELFF.

Notes on this clone: Other DNA sequences in this specimen translate into the identical CDR3. The J gene is TRBJ1-2, the V gene TRBV5-6, with D maybe TRBD1 (6 bases). Germline V lookup: CDR1 SGHDT, CDR2 YYEEEE. The CDR3 runs to 13 residues. Trimming pared 0 bases from V and 8 bases from J, leaving 11 bases between. The CDR3 nucleotides read TGTGCCAGCAGCTTGGGAGGGGGTCGGGGCTACACCTTC. As protein: CASSLGGGRGYTF.

In its sample, this clone was seen once. The chain is built from TRBV4-1 and TRBJ2-2, with D perhaps matching TRBD1 (5 bases). Germline-derived CDR1 and CDR2 are MGHRA and YSYEKL. This CDR3 has 14 amino acids. Trimming removed 4 bases from V and 1 base from J, with 7 bases in between. In DNA, the CDR3 is TGCGCCAGCAGCCCCGACAGGAACACCGGGGAGCTGTTTTTT. Amino acid sequence: CASSPDRNTGELFF.

The chain uses TRBV6-5 and TRBJ2-3; 9 positions agree with TRBD2. The germline V gene has CDR1 MNHEY and CDR2 SVGAGI. J was trimmed by 5 bases and V by 8 bases; bases with no gene match: 11. The CDR3 is 15 residues long. The CDR3 DNA is TGTGCCAGCCGTTGGCGGGGGGGGGAGGGAGATACGCAGTATTTT. This encodes CASRWRGGEGDTQYF.

In its sample, this clone was seen once. This chain uses TRBV19 with TRBJ1-1; TRBD1 might be the D (5 bases). The CDR3 runs to 13 residues. Trimming removed 6 bases from V and 4 bases from J, with 12 bases in between. Per the germline V gene, CDR1 is LNHDA and CDR2 is SQIVND (reference sequence). The CDR3, as DNA: TGTGCCAGTAGAACACCCGGGGGCACTGAAGCTTTCTTT. It encodes CASRTPGGTEAFF.

In DNA, the CDR3 is TGTGCCAGCAGCCGCACAGTTCAAGAGACCCAGTACTTC. This codes for CASSRTVQETQYF. The gene calls are TRBV27 and TRBJ2-5; D unclear. The CDR3 loop spans 13 amino acids. V shed 6 bases and J shed 2 bases, with 10 bases lying between them. The V gene's germline CDR1 is MNHEY and CDR2 SMNVEV (reference sequence).

V and J are TRBV15 and TRBJ2-1; the D is unclear. Germline CDR1 and CDR2: LNHNV and YYDKDF (reference sequence). V gave up 0 bases and J gave up 6 bases, with 15 bases separating them. The CDR3 runs 16 residues. The chain's CDR3 is CATSREGRLSGNEQFF. CDR3 in DNA: TGTGCCACCAGCAGAGAGGGTCGGTTATCGGGCAATGAGCAGTTCTTC.

This chain connects TRBV19 to TRBJ2-3, with unresolved D. CDR1 is LNHDA, CDR2 SQIVND, per germline (reference sequence). CDR3 length: 14 amino acids. V was trimmed by 2 bases and J by 2 bases, leaving 8 bases between them. CDR3: CASSIRTDTDTQYF. The CDR3 bases are TGTGCCAGTAGTATAAGGACGGACACAGATACGCAGTATTTT.

The chain employs TRBV21-1 and TRBJ1-6. TRBV21-1 is a listed pseudogene. This CDR3 is 12 amino acids long. The CDR3 loop is CASSNSKSPLHF. The DNA for the CDR3 is TGTGCCAGCAGCAACTCGAAGTCACCCCTCCACTTT.

The rearrangement joins TRBV19 to TRBJ2-1; no firm D call. Trimming removed 5 bases from V and 1 base from J, with 3 bases in between. The CDR3 has 12 residues. CDR1 and CDR2 (germline): LNHDA, SQIVND (reference sequence). The CDR3 reads CASSWSYNEQFF. DNA for the CDR3: TGTGCCAGTAGTTGGTCCTACAATGAGCAGTTCTTC.

The chain links TRBV19 to TRBJ2-6; weak D call: TRBD1 (6 bases). In germline, CDR1 is LNHDA, CDR2 SQIVND (reference sequence). V shed 3 bases and J shed 0 bases, with 12 bases lying between them. This CDR3 has 17 amino acids. Written as DNA, the CDR3 is TGTGCCAGTAGTATTCAGGGGACGCCCTCTGGGGCCAACGTCCTGACTTTC. It translates to CASSIQGTPSGANVLTF. Based on the CDR3 plus reference TRBV19 and TRBJ2-6, the full variable domain is DGGITQSPKYLFRKEGQNVTLSCEQNLNHDAMYWYRQDPGQGLRLIYYSQIVNDFQKGDIAEGYSVSREKKESFPLTVTSAQKNPTAFYLCASSIQGTPSGANVLTFGAGSRLTVL.

The chain uses TRBV4-2 and TRBJ1-1, with a tentative D call TRBD1 (5 bases). Trimming left V 0 bases short and J 3 bases short, with 14 bases between. Germline V gene lookup returns CDR1 LGHNA and CDR2 YNFKEQ. The CDR3 is made up of 16 amino acids. The CDR3 nucleotides read TGTGCCAGCAGCCAAGAAGGGCGACAGACATACACTGAAGCTTTCTTT. This encodes CASSQEGRQTYTEAFF.

Comment on this clone: An end of the junction differs from the germline gene, which may be a read error. The chain combines TRBV6-1 with TRBJ1-4, with D possibly being TRBD1 (6 bases). Germline assignment: CDR1 MNHNS and CDR2 SASEGT. CDR3 length: 15 residues. Written as DNA, the CDR3 is TGTGCCAGCAGACCATCCGGGACAACAAATGAAAAACTGTTTTTT. Its translation: CASRPSGTTNEKLFF.

The J gene is TRBJ1-2, the V gene TRBV19; D is uncertain. CDR3 size: 13 residues. Germline values: CDR1 LNHDA, CDR2 SQIVND (reference sequence). V gave up 6 bases and J gave up 5 bases, with 13 bases separating them. The CDR3 is CASSSRTDYGYTF. The CDR3 DNA is TGTGCCAGTAGCAGCCGGACGGATTATGGCTACACCTTC.

The chain uses TRBV15 and TRBJ1-2, with a weak D call TRBD1 (5 bases). Germline-derived CDR1 and CDR2 are LNHNV and YYDKDF (reference sequence). Trimming removed 1 base from V and 4 bases from J, with 13 bases in between. The CDR3 loop spans 15 amino acids. The CDR3 bases are TGTGCCACCAGCAGAGTTGGAGGGACCATCTATGGCTACACCTTC. This sequence encodes CATSRVGGTIYGYTF.

The chain combines TRBV6-5 with TRBJ2-1; unclear D gene. The V end was cut by 2 bases, the J end by 8 bases, with 10 bases between. Germline loops: CDR1 MNHEY, CDR2 SVGAGI. CDR3 length equals 13 residues. CDR3 region: CASSYRSGYEQFF. As DNA, the CDR3 is TGTGCCAGCAGTTACCGGAGTGGGTATGAGCAGTTCTTC.

The rearrangement joins TRBV6-5 to TRBJ1-2; the D gene is possibly TRBD1 (6 bases). This CDR3 comprises 14 residues. Germline CDR1 and CDR2: MNHEY and SVGAGI. V lost 6 bases and J lost 4, with 15 bases in between. The CDR3, as DNA: TGTGCCAGCAGAGGGGGTTTGCGGCCCTATGGCTACACCTTC. Amino acids: CASRGGLRPYGYTF.

The V call is TRBV19, the J call TRBJ2-5, with 8 bases lining up with TRBD1. This CDR3 has 15 amino acids. Trimming removed 6 bases from V and 4 bases from J; junction bases left unmatched: 10. Germline loops: CDR1 LNHDA, CDR2 SQIVND (reference sequence). The CDR3: CASSGVRGRGETQYF. DNA of the CDR3: TGTGCCAGTAGCGGGGTCAGGGGGCGCGGAGAGACCCAGTACTTC.

The chain is built from TRBV20-1 and TRBJ2-3; no clear D. The CDR3 is made up of 11 amino acids. V lost 5 bases and J 6 bases, leaving 9 bases between the germline ends. CDR1 is DFQATT, CDR2 SNEGSKA, per germline (reference sequence). The DNA of the CDR3 is TGCAGTGCTCTATTCTCCGATACGCAGTATTTT. Protein: CSALFSDTQYF.

CDR3 nucleotide sequence: TGTGCCAGTATCCAGACTGTAGGTCTTTACAATGAGCAGTTCTTC. Encoded protein: CASIQTVGLYNEQFF. The V gene is TRBV19, the J gene TRBJ2-1, with D uncertain. V was trimmed by 7 bases and J by 4 bases, leaving 17 bases between them. From germline, CDR1 is LNHDA and CDR2 SQIVND (reference sequence). The CDR3 totals 15 residues.

The chain carries TRBV28 and TRBJ2-6, with unresolved D. Germline V gives CDR1 MDHEN, CDR2 SYDVKM. The CDR3 extends over 17 amino acids. Trimming left V 7 bases short and J 0 bases short, with 16 bases between. The CDR3 sequence is CASNLRQLTSGANVLTF. CDR3 bases: TGTGCCAGCAACCTAAGGCAGCTTACCTCTGGGGCCAACGTCCTGACTTTC.

This chain connects TRBV6-5 to TRBJ1-3, with D possibly being TRBD1 (5 bases). The CDR3 covers 16 residues. Germline-derived CDR1 and CDR2 are MNHEY and SVGAGI. V was trimmed by 0 bases and J by 4 bases, leaving 13 bases between them. The CDR3 DNA reads TGTGCCAGCAGTTACTCGGGTCAGGGCCCCGGAAACACCATATATTTT. Translation: CASSYSGQGPGNTIYF.

The genes are TRBV7-6 and TRBJ1-3; D might be TRBD1 (5 bases). V lost 5 bases to trimming and J lost 5 bases, with 16 bases between them. The CDR3 sequence is 15 residues long. Germline V gene lookup returns CDR1 SGHVS and CDR2 FNYEAQ. The CDR3 loop is CASSPAGGTRNTIYF. CDR3 sequence (DNA): TGTGCCAGCAGCCCTGCGGGGGGGACCAGAAACACCATATATTTT.